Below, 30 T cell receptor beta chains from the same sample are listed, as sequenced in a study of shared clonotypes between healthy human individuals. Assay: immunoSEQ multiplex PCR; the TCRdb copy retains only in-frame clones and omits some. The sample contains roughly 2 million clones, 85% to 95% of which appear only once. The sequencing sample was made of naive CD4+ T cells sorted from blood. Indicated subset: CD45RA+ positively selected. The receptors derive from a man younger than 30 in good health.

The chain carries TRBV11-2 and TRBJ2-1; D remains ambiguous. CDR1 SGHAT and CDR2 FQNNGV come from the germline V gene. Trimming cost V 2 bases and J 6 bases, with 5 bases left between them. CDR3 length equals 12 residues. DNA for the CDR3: TGTGCCAGCAGCTTAATAGCCAATGAGCAGTTCTTC. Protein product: CASSLIANEQFF.

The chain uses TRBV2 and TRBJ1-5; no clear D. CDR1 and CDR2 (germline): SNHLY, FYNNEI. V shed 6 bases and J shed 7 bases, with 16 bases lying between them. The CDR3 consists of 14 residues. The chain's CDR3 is CASSEPLIRQPQHF. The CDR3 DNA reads TGTGCCAGCAGCGAGCCCCTAATAAGACAGCCCCAGCATTTT. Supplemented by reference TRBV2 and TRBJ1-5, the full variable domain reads EPEVTQTPSHQVTQMGQEVILRCVPISNHLYFYWYRQILGQKVEFLVSFYNNEISEKSEIFDDQFSVERPDGSNFTLKIRSTKLEDSAMYFCASSEPLIRQPQHFGDGTRLSIL.

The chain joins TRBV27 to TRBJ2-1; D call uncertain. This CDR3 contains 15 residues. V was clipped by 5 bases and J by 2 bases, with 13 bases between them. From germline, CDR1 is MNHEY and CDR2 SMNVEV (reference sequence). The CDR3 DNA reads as TGTGCCAGCAGTCTCGACGGCTTGACCTACAATGAGCAGTTCTTC. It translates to CASSLDGLTYNEQFF.

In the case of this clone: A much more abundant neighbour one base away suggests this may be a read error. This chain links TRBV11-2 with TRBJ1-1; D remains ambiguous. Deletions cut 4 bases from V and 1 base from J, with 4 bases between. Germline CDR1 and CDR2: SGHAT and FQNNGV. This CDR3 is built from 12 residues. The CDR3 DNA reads TGTGCCAGCAGCTCGGGGAACACTGAAGCTTTCTTT. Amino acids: CASSSGNTEAFF.

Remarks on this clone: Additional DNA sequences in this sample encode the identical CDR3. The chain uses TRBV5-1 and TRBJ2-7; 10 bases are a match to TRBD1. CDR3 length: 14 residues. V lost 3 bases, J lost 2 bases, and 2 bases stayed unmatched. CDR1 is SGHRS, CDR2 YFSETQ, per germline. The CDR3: CASSSGTGAYEQYF. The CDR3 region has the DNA TGCGCCAGCAGCTCCGGGACAGGGGCCTACGAGCAGTACTTC.

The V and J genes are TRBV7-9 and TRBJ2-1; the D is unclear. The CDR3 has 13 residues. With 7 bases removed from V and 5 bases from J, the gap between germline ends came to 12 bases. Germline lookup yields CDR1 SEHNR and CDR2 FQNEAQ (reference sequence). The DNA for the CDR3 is TGTGCCAGCACATTCGGTCCCAACAATGAGCAGTTCTTC. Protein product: CASTFGPNNEQFF.

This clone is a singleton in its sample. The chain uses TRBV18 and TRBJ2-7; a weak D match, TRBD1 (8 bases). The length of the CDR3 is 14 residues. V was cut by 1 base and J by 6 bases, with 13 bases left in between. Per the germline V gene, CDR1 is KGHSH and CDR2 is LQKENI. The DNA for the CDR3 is TGTGCCAGCTCACCACGCCACAGGGGGGGCGAGCAGTACTTC. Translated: CASSPRHRGGEQYF.

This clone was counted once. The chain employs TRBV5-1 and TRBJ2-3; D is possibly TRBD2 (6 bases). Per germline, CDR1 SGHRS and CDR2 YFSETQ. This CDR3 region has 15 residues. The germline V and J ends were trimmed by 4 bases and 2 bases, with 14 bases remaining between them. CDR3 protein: CASSLLSGSTDTQYF. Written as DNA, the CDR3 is TGCGCCAGCAGCCTGTTAAGCGGGTCCACAGATACGCAGTATTTT.

In nucleotides, the CDR3 is TGTGCCAGCAGTTACAACAGGGGGCCCCACCAAGAGACCCAGTACTTC. Translated, it gives CASSYNRGPHQETQYF. The chain uses TRBV7-9 and TRBJ2-5; 9 bases map to TRBD1. CDR1 is SEHNR and CDR2 is FQNEAQ in the germline V gene (reference sequence). V gave up 6 bases and J gave up 0 bases; unmatched junction bases: 8. This CDR3 is built from 16 residues.

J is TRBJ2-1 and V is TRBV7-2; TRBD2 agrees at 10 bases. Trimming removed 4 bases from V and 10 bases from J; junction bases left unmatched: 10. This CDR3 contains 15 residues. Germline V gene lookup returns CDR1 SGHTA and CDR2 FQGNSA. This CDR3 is CASSYTGLAEVEQFF. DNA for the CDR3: TGTGCCAGCAGCTACACCGGACTAGCGGAGGTAGAGCAGTTCTTC.

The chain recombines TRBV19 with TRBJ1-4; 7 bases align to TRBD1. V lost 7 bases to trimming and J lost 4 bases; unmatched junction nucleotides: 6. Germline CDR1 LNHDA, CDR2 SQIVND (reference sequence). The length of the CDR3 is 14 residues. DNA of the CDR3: TGTGCCAGTACTTCGACAGGGATTAATGAAAAACTGTTTTTT. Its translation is CASTSTGINEKLFF.

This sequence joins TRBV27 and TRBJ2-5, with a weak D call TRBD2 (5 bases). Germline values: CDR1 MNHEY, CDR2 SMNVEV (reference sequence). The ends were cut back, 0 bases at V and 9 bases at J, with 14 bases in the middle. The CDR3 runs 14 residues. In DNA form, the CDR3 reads TGTGCCAGCAGTTTATCGAGACTTCTGGAGGCCCAGTACTTC. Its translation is CASSLSRLLEAQYF.

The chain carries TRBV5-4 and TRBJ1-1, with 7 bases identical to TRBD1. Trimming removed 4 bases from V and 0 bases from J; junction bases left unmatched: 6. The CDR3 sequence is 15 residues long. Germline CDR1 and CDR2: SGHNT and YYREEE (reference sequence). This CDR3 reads CASSTGQALNTEAFF. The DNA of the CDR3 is TGTGCCAGCAGCACAGGACAGGCCTTGAACACTGAAGCTTTCTTT.

CDR3: CASSQQYEQYF. CDR3 sequence (DNA): TGTGCCAGCAGCCAACAGTACGAGCAGTACTTC. The chain is built from TRBV14 and TRBJ2-7; D call uncertain. CDR1 and CDR2 (germline): SGHDN, FVKESK. The length of the CDR3 is 11 residues. Trimming took 2 bases from V and 4 from J, leaving 3 bases between them.

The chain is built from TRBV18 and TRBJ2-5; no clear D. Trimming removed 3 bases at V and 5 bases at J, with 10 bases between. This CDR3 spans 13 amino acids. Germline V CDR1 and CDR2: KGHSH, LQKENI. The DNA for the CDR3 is TGTGCCAGCTCACCGAACGAAAGGGAGACCCAGTACTTC. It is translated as CASSPNERETQYF.

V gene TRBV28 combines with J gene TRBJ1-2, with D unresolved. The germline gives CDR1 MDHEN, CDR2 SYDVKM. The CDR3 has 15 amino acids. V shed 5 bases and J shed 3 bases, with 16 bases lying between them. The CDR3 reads CASSRATLGDYGYTF. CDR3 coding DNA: TGTGCCAGCAGTCGGGCGACCCTTGGGGACTATGGCTACACCTTC.

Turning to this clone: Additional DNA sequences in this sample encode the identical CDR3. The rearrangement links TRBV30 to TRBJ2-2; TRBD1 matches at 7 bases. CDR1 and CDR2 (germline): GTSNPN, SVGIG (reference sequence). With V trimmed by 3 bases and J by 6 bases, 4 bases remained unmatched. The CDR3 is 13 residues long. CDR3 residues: CAWSDRAPGELFF. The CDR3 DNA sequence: TGTGCCTGGAGCGACAGGGCTCCCGGGGAGCTGTTTTTT.

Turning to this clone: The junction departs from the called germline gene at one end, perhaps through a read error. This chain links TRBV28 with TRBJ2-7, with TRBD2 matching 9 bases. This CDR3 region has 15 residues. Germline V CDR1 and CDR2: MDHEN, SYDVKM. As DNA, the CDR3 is TGTGCCAGCAGTTTATATAGCCTAGCGGGGAACGGAGAGGACTTC. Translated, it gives CASSLYSLAGNGEDF.

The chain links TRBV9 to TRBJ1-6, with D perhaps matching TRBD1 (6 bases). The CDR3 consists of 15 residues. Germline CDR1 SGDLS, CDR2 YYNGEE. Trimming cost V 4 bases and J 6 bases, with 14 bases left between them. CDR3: CASSTLQGGNSPLHF. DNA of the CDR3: TGTGCCAGCAGCACCCTACAGGGAGGTAATTCACCCCTCCACTTT.

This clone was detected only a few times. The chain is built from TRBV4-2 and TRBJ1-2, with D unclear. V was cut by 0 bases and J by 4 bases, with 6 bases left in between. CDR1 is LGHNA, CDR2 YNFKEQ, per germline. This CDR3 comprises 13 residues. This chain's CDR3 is CASSQEKSYGYTF. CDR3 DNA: TGTGCCAGCAGCCAAGAGAAGAGCTATGGCTACACCTTC.

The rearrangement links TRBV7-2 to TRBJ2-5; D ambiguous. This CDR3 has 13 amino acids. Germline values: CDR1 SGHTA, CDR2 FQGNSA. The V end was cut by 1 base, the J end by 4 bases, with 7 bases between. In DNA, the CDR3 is TGTGCCAGCAGCTTAGAGTATGGAGAGACCCAGTACTTC. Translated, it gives CASSLEYGETQYF. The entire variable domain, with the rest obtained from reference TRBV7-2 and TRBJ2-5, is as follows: GAGVSQSPSNKVTEKGKDVELRCDPISGHTALYWYRQSLGQGLEFLIYFQGNSAPDKSGLPSDRFSAERTGGSVSTLTIQRTQQEDSAVYLCASSLEYGETQYFGPGTRLLVL.

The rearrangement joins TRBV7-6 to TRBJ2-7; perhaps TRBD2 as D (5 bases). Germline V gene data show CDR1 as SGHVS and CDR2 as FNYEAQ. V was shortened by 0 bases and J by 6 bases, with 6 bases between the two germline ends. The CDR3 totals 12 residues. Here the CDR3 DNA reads TGTGCCAGCAGCTTAGCCGGGGTCGAGCAGTACTTC. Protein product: CASSLAGVEQYF.

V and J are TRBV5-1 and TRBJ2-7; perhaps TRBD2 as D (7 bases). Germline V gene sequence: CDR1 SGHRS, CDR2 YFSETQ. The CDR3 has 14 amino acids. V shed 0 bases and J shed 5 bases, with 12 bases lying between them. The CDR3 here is CASSLGQGRDEQYF. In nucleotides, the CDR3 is TGCGCCAGCAGCTTGGGTCAGGGGAGGGACGAGCAGTACTTC.

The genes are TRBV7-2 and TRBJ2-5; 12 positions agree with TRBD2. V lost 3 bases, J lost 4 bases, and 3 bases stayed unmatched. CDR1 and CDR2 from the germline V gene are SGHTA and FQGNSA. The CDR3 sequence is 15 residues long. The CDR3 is CASSFQTSGGETQYF. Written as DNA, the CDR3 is TGTGCCAGCAGCTTCCAGACTAGCGGGGGAGAGACCCAGTACTTC.

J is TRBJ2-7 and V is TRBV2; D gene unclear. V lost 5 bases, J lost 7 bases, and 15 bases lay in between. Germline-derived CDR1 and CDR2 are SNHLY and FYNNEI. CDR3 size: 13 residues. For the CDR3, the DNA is TGTGCCAGCAGTCCAACGAGCGTGAGAGAGCAGTACTTC. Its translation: CASSPTSVREQYF.

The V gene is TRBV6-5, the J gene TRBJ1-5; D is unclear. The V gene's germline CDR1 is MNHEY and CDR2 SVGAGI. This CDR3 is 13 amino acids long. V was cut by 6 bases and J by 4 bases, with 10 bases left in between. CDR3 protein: CASRGSPNQPQHF. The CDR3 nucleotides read TGTGCCAGCAGGGGGTCACCAAATCAGCCCCAGCATTTT.

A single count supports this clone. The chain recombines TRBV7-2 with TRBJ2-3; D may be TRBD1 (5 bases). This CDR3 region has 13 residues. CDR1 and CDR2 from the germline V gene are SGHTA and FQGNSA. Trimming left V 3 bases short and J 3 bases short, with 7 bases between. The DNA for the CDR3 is TGTGCCAGCAGCTTGGGGCAAACAGATACGCAGTATTTT. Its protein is CASSLGQTDTQYF.

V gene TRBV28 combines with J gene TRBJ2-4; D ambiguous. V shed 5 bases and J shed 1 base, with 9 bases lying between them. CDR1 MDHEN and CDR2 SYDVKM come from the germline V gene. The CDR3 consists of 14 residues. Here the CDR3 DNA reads TGTGCCAGCAGTATCGGACCTGCCAAAAACATTCAGTACTTC. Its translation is CASSIGPAKNIQYF.

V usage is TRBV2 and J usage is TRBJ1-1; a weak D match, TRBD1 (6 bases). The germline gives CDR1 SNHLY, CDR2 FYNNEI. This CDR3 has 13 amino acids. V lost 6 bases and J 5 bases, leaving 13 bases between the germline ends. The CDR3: CASRGSDRTEAFF. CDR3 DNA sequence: TGTGCCAGCAGGGGCTCGGACAGAACTGAAGCTTTCTTT. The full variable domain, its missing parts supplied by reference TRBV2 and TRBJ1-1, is EPEVTQTPSHQVTQMGQEVILRCVPISNHLYFYWYRQILGQKVEFLVSFYNNEISEKSEIFDDQFSVERPDGSNFTLKIRSTKLEDSAMYFCASRGSDRTEAFFGQGTRLTVV.

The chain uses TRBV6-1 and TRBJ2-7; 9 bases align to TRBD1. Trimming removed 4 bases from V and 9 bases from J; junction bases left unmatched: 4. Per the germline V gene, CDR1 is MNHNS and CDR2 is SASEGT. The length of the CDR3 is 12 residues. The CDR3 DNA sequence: TGTGCCAGCAGTGTGGGGGGACAGGGGCAGTACTTC. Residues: CASSVGGQGQYF.